The clone carrying this TCR beta chain was seen repeatedly, ten times or more. The sample belongs to a study of blood T cell repertoires in COVID-19. As originally analysed: Reference gene primer amplification yielded estimated nucleated cell counts. Libraries were prepared by immunoSEQ multiplex PCR; TCRdb keeps only in-frame clonotypes and omits some of them. The DNA was the basis for D and trimming; V, J and clone size are from that table. Seen here are roughly 230,000 clones, roughly 80% observed once, and the top ten hold around 3.6%. The germline CDR1 and CDR2 sequences are MNHEY and SVGAGI. The CDR3 runs to 15 residues. The V gene end was trimmed by 5 bases and the J gene end by 2 bases; junction bases not matched to a gene: 7.

The sequence was collected from a man in his fifties or sixties who had recovered from COVID-19. The chain combines TRBV6-5 with TRBJ2-7; 9 nucleotides line up with TRBD1. The specimen was PBMCs or T cells enriched from blood (not recorded which). The DNA of the CDR3 is TGTGCCAGCAGTACCACGGGACAGGGCGCCTACGAGCAGTACTTC. Protein sequence: CASSTTGQGAYEQYF.